These 3 T cell receptor beta chains share one sample of origin, sequenced in a study of beta chain features in type 1 diabetes (dated by TCRdb to 2016 to 2019). Preparation of the library involved the immunoSEQ multiplex PCR assay. The High Capacity cDNA Reverse Transcription Kit was used to reverse transcribe all of the isolated RNA, meaning that expressed TCRB transcripts were what got sequenced. TCRdb mirrors the immuneACCESS table, restricted to in-frame sequences. Some clones are absent from its copies; in checked studies, under half trace to an unresolved V gene, and the reason for the others is unknown. The sample table shows more than 300,000 clones, and roughly 12% are seen once. Jointly, the top ten make up about 0.01% of the sample. What the authors observed across the whole study: Type 1 diabetes patients showed a moderate but significant shortening of TCRB CDR3 length in all four CD4+ subsets.

Their target antigens are unknown. Sequencing was carried out using naive CD4+ T cells from blood. The intended sense of this specimen's cell subset or site label: true naive CD4+ T cells. Receptors originate from a woman aged 18 to 35 with type 1 diabetes.

The genes are TRBV29-1 and TRBJ2-3, with 7 nucleotides matching TRBD1. Germline trimming cut 6 bases from V and 4 bases from J; bases unmatched to any gene: 7. Germline CDR1 SQVTM, CDR2 ANQGSEA. CDR3 length: 13 amino acids. CDR3 sequence reads: CSVDGQASDTQYF. The DNA for the CDR3 is TGCAGCGTGGACGGACAGGCCTCAGATACGCAGTATTTT.

The chain links TRBV6-5 to TRBJ2-3, with D maybe TRBD2 (5 bases). The CDR3 covers 13 residues. Germline-derived CDR1 and CDR2 are MNHEY and SVGAGI. V was clipped by 2 bases and J by 7 bases, with 10 bases between them. In nucleotides, the CDR3 is TGTGCCAGCAGTTACGCTAGCAGATATACGCAGTATTTT. This gives the protein CASSYASRYTQYF.

This clone was detected a few times. The chain couples TRBV4-1 to TRBJ1-1, with TRBD1 identical over 8 bases. The V segment lost 4 bases and the J segment 5 bases; nucleotides outside the gene matches: 9. The CDR3 is 15 amino acids. Germline CDR1 MGHRA, CDR2 YSYEKL. The CDR3 coding sequence is TGCGCCAGCAGCCCTGAGGGACAGGTGGGAACTGAAGCTTTCTTT. It yields the protein CASSPEGQVGTEAFF.